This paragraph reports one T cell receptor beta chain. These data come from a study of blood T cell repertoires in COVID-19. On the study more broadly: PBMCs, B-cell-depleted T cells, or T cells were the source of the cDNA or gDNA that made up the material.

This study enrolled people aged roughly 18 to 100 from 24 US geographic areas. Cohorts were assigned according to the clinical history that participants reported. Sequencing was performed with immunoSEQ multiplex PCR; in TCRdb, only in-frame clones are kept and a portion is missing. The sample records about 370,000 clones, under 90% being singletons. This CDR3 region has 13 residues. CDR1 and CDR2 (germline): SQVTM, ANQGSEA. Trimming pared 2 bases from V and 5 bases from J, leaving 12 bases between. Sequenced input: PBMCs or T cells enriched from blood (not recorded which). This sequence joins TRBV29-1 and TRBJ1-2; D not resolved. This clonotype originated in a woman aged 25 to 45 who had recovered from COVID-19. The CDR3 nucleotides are TGCAGCGTTGAAAGGATTGAGGAATATGGCTACACCTTC. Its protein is CSVERIEEYGYTF. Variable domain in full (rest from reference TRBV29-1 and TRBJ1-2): SAVISQKPSRDICQRGTSLTIQCQVDSQVTMMFWYRQQPGQSLTLIATANQGSEATYESGFVIDKFPISRPNLTFSTLTVSNMSPEDSSIYLCSVERIEEYGYTFGSGTRLTVV.